Presented here are 22 T cell receptor beta chains from one specimen sequenced in a study of graft-versus-host responses after intestinal transplantation (dated by TCRdb to the early 2020s). Library preparation employed the immunoSEQ multiplex PCR assay. The table comes from immuneACCESS by way of TCRdb, which keeps in-frame sequences with V and J called. Part of the clones is missing from these tables; in studies checked, under half for an unresolved V gene and the rest for unknown reasons. The sample table records 21,000 or so clones; 89% of these occur just once. 4.5% to 5.5% of the sample goes to the ten largest clones. The sequences come from PBMCs, collected around 68 days after intestinal transplantation. These receptors originate from a human patient who received an intestinal transplant, so some T cells may come from the graft donor.

The CDR3 nucleotides read TGTGCCAGCAGCAAAGACAGCGCCTCCTACGAGCAGTACTTC. Amino acids: CASSKDSASYEQYF. The rearrangement uses TRBV21-1 and TRBJ2-5. Near its end, the DNA agrees better with TRBJ2-7, so the J call may be wrong. TRBV21-1 is a pseudogene segment. The CDR3 has 14 residues.

V gene TRBV15 combines with J gene TRBJ2-7, with 9 bases matching TRBD1. Germline V gene data show CDR1 as LNHNV and CDR2 as YYDKDF (reference sequence). The V and J ends lost 5 bases and 2 bases, in that order; junction bases with no gene match: 7. CDR3 length equals 15 residues. The CDR3 loop is CATSGRQGGAYEQYF. CDR3 bases: TGTGCCACCAGCGGGAGACAGGGGGGGGCCTACGAGCAGTACTTC.

V is TRBV7-2 and J is TRBJ1-2, with 12 bases that match TRBD1. The CDR3 extends over 14 amino acids. Per the germline V gene, CDR1 is SGHTA and CDR2 is FQGNSA. After removal of 3 bases from V and 7 bases from J, the junction contained 3 bases not matched to a gene. Here the CDR3 DNA reads TGTGCCAGCAGCTTGGGACAGGGGGCGCTTGGCTACACCTTC. It yields the protein CASSLGQGALGYTF.

This chain uses TRBV12-5 with TRBJ2-1; D gene ambiguous. Trimming took 5 bases from V and 6 from J, leaving 11 bases between them. The CDR3 consists of 13 residues. Germline CDR1 LGHNT, CDR2 FRNRAP. CDR3 in DNA: TGTGCTAGTGGTCCCCCGGCGGCCAATGAGCAGTTCTTC. Its translation is CASGPPAANEQFF.

The CDR3 spells CASSSTVDNEKLFF. Here the CDR3 DNA reads TGTGCCAGCAGCTCGACAGTAGATAATGAAAAACTGTTTTTT. The chain couples TRBV11-2 to TRBJ1-4; D possibly corresponds to TRBD1 (5 bases). CDR3 length equals 14 residues. Germline V lookup: CDR1 SGHAT, CDR2 FQNNGV. Trimming took 4 bases from V and 4 from J, leaving 10 bases between them.

This chain's CDR3 is CASSYGQGRNEQFF. The CDR3 region has the DNA TGTGCCAGCAGTTATGGACAGGGGAGGAATGAGCAGTTCTTC. The chain carries TRBV6-5 and TRBJ2-1; 9 nucleotides line up with TRBD1. CDR1 is MNHEY, CDR2 SVGAGI, per germline. V trimming: 3 bases; J trimming: 7 bases; junction bases outside the gene matches: 4. The CDR3 spans 14 residues.

The J gene is TRBJ2-7, the V gene TRBV5-3; 8 bases map to TRBD2. TRBV5-3 is noted as an ORF with a role that remains uncertain. This CDR3 is built from 17 residues. V lost 1 base, J lost 3 bases, and 12 bases stayed unmatched. The CDR3 sequence is CARSLWVNWGTSYEQYF. CDR3 nucleotides: TGTGCCAGAAGCTTGTGGGTAAATTGGGGGACTAGCTACGAGCAGTACTTC.

The chain carries TRBV7-9 and TRBJ1-6; 8 nucleotides agree with TRBD1. The germline gives CDR1 SEHNR, CDR2 FQNEAQ (reference sequence). Trimming cost V 5 bases and J 9 bases; bases outside gene matches: 6. CDR3 length equals 14 residues. The DNA of the CDR3 is TGTGCCAGCAGCGAAGGACAGGGAGTTTCACCCCTCCACTTT. It encodes CASSEGQGVSPLHF. Based on the CDR3 plus reference TRBV7-9 and TRBJ1-6, the full variable domain is DTGVSQNPRHKITKRGQNVTFRCDPISEHNRLYWYRQTLGQGPEFLTYFQNEAQLEKSRLLSDRFSAERPKGSFSTLEIQRTEQGDSAMYLCASSEGQGVSPLHFGNGTRLTVT.

This clone turned up a few times. This sequence joins TRBV30 and TRBJ2-3, with D hard to call. V dropped 1 base and J dropped 4 bases, with 6 bases sitting between them. This CDR3 contains 12 residues. CDR1 GTSNPN and CDR2 SVGIG come from the germline V gene (reference sequence). CDR3 region: CAWSAVSDTQYF. Written as DNA, the CDR3 is TGTGCCTGGAGTGCGGTTTCAGATACGCAGTATTTT.

V and J are TRBV14 and TRBJ1-2, with 11 nucleotides matching TRBD1. The J segment lost 3 bases and the V segment lost 5 bases, leaving 5 bases of the junction unmatched. The CDR3 is 15 residues long. Germline loops: CDR1 SGHDN, CDR2 FVKESK. CDR3 DNA: TGTGCCAGCAGCGCGTGGACAGGGGGCGACTATGGCTACACCTTC. Its protein is CASSAWTGGDYGYTF.

The chain recombines TRBV30 with TRBJ1-5; D ambiguous. The CDR3 sequence is 12 residues long. Germline CDR1 is GTSNPN and CDR2 is SVGIG (reference sequence). V shed 3 bases and J shed 5 bases, with 8 bases lying between them. CDR3 protein: CAWSVSHQPQHF. CDR3 DNA sequence: TGTGCCTGGAGCGTGAGCCATCAGCCCCAGCATTTT.

This chain joins TRBV2 and TRBJ2-4; perhaps TRBD1 as D (6 bases). Trimming removed 1 base from V and 7 bases from J, with 17 bases in between. The CDR3 has 16 amino acids. Germline V lookup: CDR1 SNHLY, CDR2 FYNNEI. CDR3 DNA sequence: TGTGCCAGCAGTGAAGTGGCAGGGGCCGGTGCGAACATTCAGTACTTC. Protein: CASSEVAGAGANIQYF. Combining the CDR3 with reference TRBV2 and TRBJ2-4 gives the whole variable domain EPEVTQTPSHQVTQMGQEVILRCVPISNHLYFYWYRQILGQKVEFLVSFYNNEISEKSEIFDDQFSVERPDGSNFTLKIRSTKLEDSAMYFCASSEVAGAGANIQYFGAGTRLSVL.

This chain connects TRBV14 to TRBJ2-2; D remains ambiguous. This CDR3 has 15 residues. Germline V gene lookup returns CDR1 SGHDN and CDR2 FVKESK. Deletions cut 1 base from V and 5 bases from J, with 11 bases between. In DNA, the CDR3 is TGTGCCAGCAGCCAAGGCCCGGATGAAACCGGGGAGCTGTTTTTT. It encodes CASSQGPDETGELFF.

This chain uses TRBV4-3 with TRBJ1-2; D is perhaps TRBD1 (6 bases). V lost 0 bases to trimming and J lost 7 bases, with 24 bases between them. This CDR3 is built from 18 residues. From germline, CDR1 is LGHNA and CDR2 YSLEER. Here the CDR3 DNA reads TGCGCCAGCAGCCAAGAGCGGACAACCGGGGCAGGGGTGGGTGGCTACACCTTC. It translates to CASSQERTTGAGVGGYTF.

This clone was found a few times. The genes are TRBV5-1 and TRBJ2-7, with D possibly matching TRBD1 (5 bases). V shed 0 bases and J shed 6 bases, with 13 bases lying between them. This CDR3 contains 14 residues. Germline-derived CDR1 and CDR2 are SGHRS and YFSETQ. The chain's CDR3 is CASSLEGQLGEQYF. The CDR3 nucleotides read TGCGCCAGCAGCTTGGAGGGGCAGTTGGGCGAGCAGTACTTC. Drawing the rest from reference TRBV5-1 and TRBJ2-7, the complete variable domain is KAGVTQTPRYLIKTRGQQVTLSCSPISGHRSVSWYQQTPGQGLQFLFEYFSETQRNKGNFPGRFSGRQFSNSRSEMNVSTLELGDSALYLCASSLEGQLGEQYFGPGTRLTVT.

This clone came up once. The chain uses TRBV11-3 and TRBJ2-7, with D perhaps matching TRBD1 (5 bases). The CDR3 extends over 13 amino acids. The V end lost 1 base, the J end lost 4 bases, and 8 bases lay between the germline ends. Germline CDR1 is SGHNT and CDR2 is YENEEA. The CDR3 spells CASSLADTYEQYF. In DNA form, the CDR3 reads TGTGCCAGCAGCTTAGCGGACACGTACGAGCAGTACTTC. Using reference TRBV11-3 and TRBJ2-7 for the parts outside the CDR3, the full variable domain is EAGVVQSPRYKIIEKKQPVAFWCNPISGHNTLYWYLQNLGQGPELLIRYENEEAVDDSQLPKDRFSAERLKGVDSTLKIQPAELGDSAVYLCASSLADTYEQYFGPGTRLTVT.

This chain links TRBV20-1 with TRBJ1-1, with D unresolved. Germline V lookup: CDR1 DFQATT, CDR2 SNEGSKA (reference sequence). The CDR3 runs to 11 residues. Trimming took off 3 bases at V and 5 bases at J, with 7 bases between the two ends. The CDR3 coding sequence is TGCAGTGCTAGCCAGAGGACTGAAGCTTTCTTT. This sequence encodes CSASQRTEAFF.

The chain has TRBV7-2 and TRBJ1-4; 10 bases are a match to TRBD1. Germline CDR1 is SGHTA and CDR2 is FQGNSA. The CDR3 loop spans 16 amino acids. V lost 5 bases, J lost 6 bases, and 9 bases stayed unmatched. The CDR3 nucleotides are TGTGCCAGCAGCCCGTATTCCGGGACAGGGGATGAAAAACTGTTTTTT. This sequence encodes CASSPYSGTGDEKLFF.

V gene TRBV5-1 combines with J gene TRBJ2-3; D perhaps matches TRBD2 (6 bases). CDR1 SGHRS and CDR2 YFSETQ come from the germline V gene. Deletions cut 7 bases from V and 3 bases from J, with 12 bases between. This CDR3 has 13 amino acids. The CDR3 loop is CASGTRGTDTQYF. The CDR3 DNA reads as TGCGCCAGCGGGACTCGTGGGACAGATACGCAGTATTTT. The entire variable domain, with the rest obtained from reference TRBV5-1 and TRBJ2-3, is as follows: KAGVTQTPRYLIKTRGQQVTLSCSPISGHRSVSWYQQTPGQGLQFLFEYFSETQRNKGNFPGRFSGRQFSNSRSEMNVSTLELGDSALYLCASGTRGTDTQYFGPGTRLTVL.

The chain uses TRBV9 and TRBJ1-1, with D perhaps TRBD1 (6 bases). There are 13 residues in the CDR3. CDR1 is SGDLS and CDR2 is YYNGEE in the germline V gene. V gave up 4 bases and J gave up 0 bases, with 7 bases separating them. Here the CDR3 DNA reads TGTGCCAGCAGCAACAGGGTGAACACTGAAGCTTTCTTT. Protein sequence: CASSNRVNTEAFF.

The chain links TRBV20-1 to TRBJ2-1; D remains ambiguous. The V gene lost 8 bases and the J gene lost 5 bases, with 10 bases spanning the gap. Per the germline V gene, CDR1 is DFQATT and CDR2 is SNEGSKA (reference sequence). There are 11 residues in the CDR3. Here the CDR3 reads CSHQRNNEQFF. CDR3 sequence (DNA): TGCAGTCACCAAAGGAACAATGAGCAGTTCTTC.

The chain links TRBV4-1 to TRBJ2-1; maybe TRBD2 (6 bases). Deletions cut 1 base from V and 3 bases from J, with 10 bases between. This CDR3 has 15 amino acids. CDR1 is MGHRA and CDR2 is YSYEKL in the germline V gene. CDR3 amino acids: CASSQVRTNYNEQFF. CDR3 sequence (DNA): TGCGCCAGCAGCCAAGTTCGGACTAACTACAATGAGCAGTTCTTC.